Following are 6 T cell receptor beta chains from one sample sequenced in a study of T cells in localized non-small cell lung cancer. Clones were sequenced by immunoSEQ multiplex PCR, and TCRdb holds only the in-frame ones, with some missing. Here the sample spans roughly 20,000 clones, roughly 90% being singletons. This material consisted of peripheral blood mononuclear cells, taken before any cancer treatment. These receptor sequences come from a male donor at least 60 years old with stage II lung adenocarcinoma.

The genes are TRBV9 and TRBJ2-3, with 12 bases identical to TRBD2. Germline V gene data show CDR1 as SGDLS and CDR2 as YYNGEE. Trimming cost V 3 bases and J 3 bases; bases outside gene matches: 5. The CDR3 covers 16 residues. The CDR3 DNA reads TGTGCCAGCAGCGGTTCTAGCGGGAGGGCAACAGATACGCAGTATTTT. This sequence encodes CASSGSSGRATDTQYF.

By proportion, this clone is medium-sized (0.01 to 0.1%). V is TRBV19 and J is TRBJ2-1; TRBD1 might be the D (5 bases). The germline CDR1 and CDR2 sequences are LNHDA and SQIVND (reference sequence). Trimming cost V 3 bases and J 10 bases, with 13 bases left between them. This CDR3 region has 13 residues. CDR3 DNA sequence: TGTGCCAGTAGTATTATTAGGCCAGGGGAGCAGTTCTTC. Its translation is CASSIIRPGEQFF.

The chain couples TRBV6-5 to TRBJ2-7; a weak D match, TRBD1 (5 bases). V shed 6 bases and J shed 2 bases, with 11 bases lying between them. The CDR3 spans 13 residues. Germline V CDR1 and CDR2: MNHEY, SVGAGI. The CDR3 DNA is TGTGCCAGCAGGAAACAGGTTCCCTACGAGCAGTACTTC. It codes for CASRKQVPYEQYF.

The rearrangement joins TRBV27 to TRBJ1-1; D possibly corresponds to TRBD1 (6 bases). Germline V gives CDR1 MNHEY, CDR2 SMNVEV (reference sequence). V was cut by 6 bases and J by 5 bases, with 16 bases left in between. The CDR3 is 14 amino acids. CDR3 nucleotide sequence: TGTGCCAGCAGCCTTCATGGGGGCGAAACTGAAGCTTTCTTT. This encodes CASSLHGGETEAFF.

This sequence joins TRBV27 and TRBJ2-1, with D possibly being TRBD2 (6 bases). V was trimmed by 2 bases and J by 5 bases, leaving 13 bases between them. Germline CDR1 reads MNHEY; CDR2 reads SMNVEV (reference sequence). CDR3 size: 15 residues. The CDR3 loop reads CASSLIGGNHNEQFF. The CDR3 nucleotides read TGTGCCAGCAGTTTAATTGGCGGGAATCACAATGAGCAGTTCTTC.

This rearrangement joins TRBV30 to TRBJ1-1; D may be TRBD1 (5 bases). The germline gives CDR1 GTSNPN, CDR2 SVGIG (reference sequence). The ends were cut back, 4 bases at V and 3 bases at J, with 15 bases in the middle. CDR3 length: 14 residues. The CDR3 spells CAWTGPSEDTEAFF. CDR3 nucleotide sequence: TGTGCCTGGACGGGGCCCTCCGAGGACACTGAAGCTTTCTTT. Complete variable domain (other parts from reference TRBV30 and TRBJ1-1): SQTIHQWPATLVQPVGSPLSLECTVEGTSNPNLYWYRQAAGRGLQLLFYSVGIGQISSEVPQNLSASRPQDRQFILSSKKLLLSDSGFYLCAWTGPSEDTEAFFGQGTRLTVV.